A selection of T cell receptor beta chains follows, all from one sample in a study of tumor-infiltrating lymphocytes in primary liver carcinoma. Using its own MiXCR run on the multiplex PCR reads, TCRdb lists one record per CDR3 protein. There are roughly 120,000 distinct CDR3 sequences in the sample; approximately 64% occur only once, and about 8% lies in the top ten. The sequenced material came from liver tumor tissue from sampling region 3. These receptor sequences come from a woman aged 55-69 years with primary liver carcinoma and hepatitis B virus infection. CDR3s include the opening cysteine and the closing phenylalanine or tryptophan. The D gene is left open where the match is weak. The listing skips clone size in some rows; elsewhere it reads once, few, many or a size class.

D,size,J,V,DNA,CDR3
NA,many,TRBJ2-1,TRBV5-4,TGTGCCAGCAGCTCCCCCGACAATGAGCAGTTCTTC,CASSSPDNEQFF
NA,NA,TRBJ2-1,TRBV11-2,TGTGCAAGCGGCTTAGATCCGGGGCTAACGGGACAGTTCTTC,CASGLDPGLTGQFF
TRBD2,NA,TRBJ2-1,TRBV20-1,TGCAGTGTAAATTTAGCGGGAGCCAACAATGAGCAGTTCTTC,CSVNLAGANNEQFF
NA,few,TRBJ2-7,TRBV28,TGTGCCAGCAGTTTCATGTACGGGCGTTCGGGCTACGAGCAGTACTTC,CASSFMYGRSGYEQYF
NA,many,TRBJ2-2,TRBV5-4,TGTGCCAGCAGCCGGCCCACCGGGGAGCTGTTTTTT,CASSRPTGELFF
NA,NA,TRBJ1-2,TRBV11-3,TGTGCCAGCAACCTAGGGTCTGTGAACTATGGCTACACCTTC,CASNLGSVNYGYTF
NA,many,TRBJ2-1,TRBV5-5,TGTGCCAGCAGGTGGGGCGACAGTTCTGGGAATGAGCAGTTCTTC,CASRWGDSSGNEQFF
TRBD2,NA,TRBJ2-3,TRBV12-3/TRBV12-4,TGTGCCAGCAGTGACGTAGGACCAGGGAGGGCCTTTACGCAGTATTTT,CASSDVGPGRAFTQYF
TRBD2,once,TRBJ2-1,TRBV11-2,TGTGCCAGCAACTACGGTGGACTAGCGAGGGGGGGTGAGCAGCTCTTC,CASNYGGLARGGEQLF
NA,many,TRBJ2-1,TRBV6-2/TRBV6-3,TGTGCCAGCAGCTCCAGACGGACTAACTACAATGAGCAGTTCTTC,CASSSRRTNYNEQFF
NA,NA,TRBJ2-1,TRBV28,TGTGCCGGCAGCCGCGGAGGTCATTGGTCCCTTGACGATGATGAGCAGTTCTTC,CAGSRGGHWSLDDDEQFF
TRBD2,many,TRBJ2-3,TRBV12-3/TRBV12-4,TGTGCCAGCAGAAGGGGACTAGAGACAGATACGCAGTATTTT,CASRRGLETDTQYF
NA,NA,TRBJ1-6,TRBV12-3/TRBV12-4,TGTGCCACCGAGTCACAGGGATATAATTCACCCCTCCACTTT,CATESQGYNSPLHF
NA,once,TRBJ1-5,TRBV30,TGTGCCTGGAGTGCACCAGGGAGCAGCAATCAGGCCCAGCATTTT,CAWSAPGSSNQAQHF
NA,many,TRBJ1-2,TRBV13,TGTGCCAGCAGCTTGGGCAGGGGCATTTCTAAGTATGGCTACACCTTC,CASSLGRGISKYGYTF
NA,NA,TRBJ2-1,TRBV11-2,TGTGCCAGCAGCTTATGTTACAGCGGTGAGCAGTTCTTC,CASSLCYSGEQFF
NA,many,TRBJ2-1,TRBV12-3/TRBV12-4,TGTGCCAGCAGTAACAGCGGCAATGAGCAGTTCTTC,CASSNSGNEQFF
NA,few,TRBJ2-7,TRBV11-2,TGTGCCAGCATACCTGGGACAAGGATTAACGGGCAGTACTTC,CASIPGTRINGQYF
NA,NA,TRBJ2-1,TRBV11-2,TGTGCAAGGAGCCCAAGGTCGGGGTTCATCTACAGTGAGCAGTTCTTC,CARSPRSGFIYSEQFF
NA,NA,TRBJ2-7,TRBV28,TGTGCCAGCAGTGTGGGTGGTAGCCGGGGTCTGGAGCAGTACTTC,CASSVGGSRGLEQYF
NA,NA,TRBJ1-6,TRBV6-1,TGTGCCAGCAGCCCATCAGGGGAAGTATCACCCCTCCACTTT,CASSPSGEVSPLHF
TRBD2,NA,TRBJ2-7,TRBV4-1,TGCGCCAGCAGTCAAGACACCGGGGGGAGCGAGCAGTACTTC,CASSQDTGGSEQYF
NA,NA,TRBJ2-5,TRBV25-1,TGTGCCAGCAGTGTTCGGGCAGTGTCCACTTTCCAAGAGACCCAGTACTTC,CASSVRAVSTFQETQYF
NA,many,TRBJ2-7,TRBV6-1,TGTGCCAGCAGTGAACGCGGAGTGGGCGAGCAGTACTTC,CASSERGVGEQYF
TRBD1,few,TRBJ1-1,TRBV28,TGTGCCAGCAGTTTACCCGGGACAGGGGTTGAAGCTTTCTTT,CASSLPGTGVEAFF
TRBD2,NA,TRBJ2-5,TRBV6-5,TGTGCCAGCAGTTACAAAGGGCTAGCGGGATCAACCCAGTACTTC,CASSYKGLAGSTQYF